This T cell receptor beta chain was retrieved from a study of cytomegalovirus exposure and HLA in healthy donors. The overall study: The early release's HLA-typed donors yielded 78 million or so unique TCRs. Findings and limits, study-wide: Confirmation in vitro established that a few CMV-associated chains were specific for CMV antigens. Versus the roughly 670-donor mean, an Asian-associated ancestry cluster reportedly showed fewer N-insertions in a later analysis. Per published reports, the classifier diagnosed cytomegalovirus status with high specificity and sensitivity.

Germline V lookup: CDR1 SGHTA, CDR2 FQGNSA. V was clipped by 6 bases and J by 5 bases, with 17 bases between them. This CDR3 contains 14 residues. Details on this clone: Its antigen remains unknown.

PCR primers comprised 60 Vbeta and 13 Jbeta primers. This table comes from immunoSEQ multiplex PCR, and its TCRdb copy is limited to in-frame clones, with some not included. This repertoire shows 140,000 to 150,000 clones, roughly 73% found once; its top ten account for 1.5% to 2%. This chain links TRBV7-2 with TRBJ2-7; D perhaps matches TRBD1 (5 bases). The sequencing input was PBMCs. The receptor was derived from a woman aged 18-29 years in good health and CMV-seronegative. Here the CDR3 DNA reads TGTGCCAGCAGTCTAGGACACGGTGTGGACGAGCAGTACTTC. Translating it yields CASSLGHGVDEQYF.